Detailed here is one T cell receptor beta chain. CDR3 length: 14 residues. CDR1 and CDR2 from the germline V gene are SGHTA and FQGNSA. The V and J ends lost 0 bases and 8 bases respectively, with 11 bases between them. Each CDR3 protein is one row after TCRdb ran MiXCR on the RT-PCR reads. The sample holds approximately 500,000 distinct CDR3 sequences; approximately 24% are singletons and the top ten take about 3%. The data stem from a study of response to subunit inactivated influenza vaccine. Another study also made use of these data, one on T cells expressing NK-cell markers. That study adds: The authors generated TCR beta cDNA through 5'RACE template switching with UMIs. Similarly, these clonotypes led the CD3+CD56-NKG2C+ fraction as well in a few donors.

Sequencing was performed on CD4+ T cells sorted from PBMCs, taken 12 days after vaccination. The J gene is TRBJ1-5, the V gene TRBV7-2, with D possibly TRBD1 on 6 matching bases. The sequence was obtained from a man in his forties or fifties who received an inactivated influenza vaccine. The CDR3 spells CASSLAGQTKPQHF. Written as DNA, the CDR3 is TGTGCCAGCAGCTTAGCAGGACAGACTAAGCCCCAGCATTTT.